The 11 T cell receptor beta chains listed next were all sequenced from one sample in a study of blood T cell repertoires in COVID-19. Clones were read by immunoSEQ multiplex PCR, and TCRdb kept only the in-frame ones, dropping some. The profile shows fewer than 300,000 clones, about 86% of them singletons. The sequencing sample was made of peripheral blood. These receptors originate from a man at least 80 years old with acute or convalescent COVID-19.

In its sample, this clone was seen once. The chain has TRBV5-1 and TRBJ2-1; 10 positions match TRBD2. CDR1 is SGHRS, CDR2 YFSETQ, per germline. CDR3 length: 18 residues. The V and J ends lost 4 bases and 4 bases, in that order; junction bases with no gene match: 14. The CDR3 reads CASSPGTLAGVSYNEQFF. The DNA of the CDR3 is TGCGCCAGCAGCCCTGGGACGCTAGCGGGAGTTTCGTACAATGAGCAGTTCTTC.

The CDR3 nucleotides are TGTGCCAGCAGCACCCGACTAGCGTCGCAAGAGACCCAGTACTTC. It yields the protein CASSTRLASQETQYF. J is TRBJ2-5 and V is TRBV5-4; 8 nucleotides line up with TRBD2. CDR1 is SGHNT and CDR2 is YYREEE in the germline V gene (reference sequence). The CDR3 is 15 residues long. The V and J ends lost 4 bases and 2 bases, in that order; junction bases with no gene match: 7.

This chain connects TRBV5-1 to TRBJ2-1; weak D call: TRBD1 (5 bases). Trimming removed 1 base at V and 0 bases at J, with 14 bases between. This CDR3 spans 17 amino acids. Germline values: CDR1 SGHRS, CDR2 YFSETQ. DNA for the CDR3: TGCGCCAGCAGCTTGAGCACAGGTGATTTCTCCTACAATGAGCAGTTCTTC. Translated, it gives CASSLSTGDFSYNEQFF. Full variable domain (missing parts from reference TRBV5-1 and TRBJ2-1): KAGVTQTPRYLIKTRGQQVTLSCSPISGHRSVSWYQQTPGQGLQFLFEYFSETQRNKGNFPGRFSGRQFSNSRSEMNVSTLELGDSALYLCASSLSTGDFSYNEQFFGPGTRLTVL.

The chain combines TRBV30 with TRBJ2-3, with 7 bases matching TRBD2. The CDR3 covers 15 residues. With 0 bases clipped from V and 6 bases from J, the junction kept 9 bases outside the gene matches. Germline CDR1 and CDR2: GTSNPN and SVGIG (reference sequence). CDR3 nucleotides: TGTGCCTGGAGTGTGGCCCAGCGGGGAGGGGATACGCAGTATTTT. This gives the protein CAWSVAQRGGDTQYF.

The chain couples TRBV4-1 to TRBJ2-4; D possibly corresponds to TRBD2 (5 bases). Germline assignment: CDR1 MGHRA and CDR2 YSYEKL. The CDR3 consists of 15 residues. V dropped 0 bases and J dropped 9 bases, with 15 bases sitting between them. The CDR3 here is CASSQDGETWGIQYF. The CDR3 bases are TGCGCCAGCAGCCAAGATGGGGAGACATGGGGCATTCAGTACTTC.

The V gene is TRBV12-3 or TRBV12-4, the J gene TRBJ1-1; TRBD1 agrees at 9 bases. This CDR3 spans 12 amino acids. V was clipped by 6 bases and J by 12 bases; unmatched bases: 8. The CDR3 reads CASSPGTGKSFF. The CDR3, as DNA: TGTGCCAGCAGCCCTGGGACAGGGAAATCTTTCTTT.

In its sample, this clone was seen a few times. This rearrangement joins TRBV27 to TRBJ2-2; 9 bases align to TRBD1. The V gene end was trimmed by 6 bases and the J gene end by 5 bases; junction bases not matched to a gene: 7. Per the germline V gene, CDR1 is MNHEY and CDR2 is SMNVEV (reference sequence). CDR3 length: 15 amino acids. The CDR3 spells CASRYGTGTTGELFF. The CDR3 region has the DNA TGTGCCAGCAGATACGGGACAGGGACGACCGGGGAGCTGTTTTTT.

The rearrangement uses TRBV4-2 and TRBJ1-2; 7 positions match TRBD1. V shed 0 bases and J 8 bases; nucleotides not matched to a gene: 6. This CDR3 has 14 residues. CDR1 and CDR2 (germline): LGHNA, YNFKEQ. CDR3 region: CASSQDKGAGGYTF. DNA of the CDR3: TGTGCCAGCAGCCAAGACAAGGGGGCGGGAGGCTACACCTTC.

The chain links TRBV3-1 (or the pseudogene TRBV3-2) to TRBJ2-1; a possible D gene is TRBD2 (5 bases). CDR1 and CDR2 from the germline V gene are LGHDT and YNNKEL (reference sequence). The CDR3 sequence is 14 residues long. V lost 6 bases to trimming and J lost 12 bases, with 21 bases between them. CDR3 amino acids: CASSRESAYGVQFF. The CDR3 DNA reads as TGTGCCAGCAGTCGAGAGAGCGCCTACGGGGTGCAGTTCTTC.

The chain is built from TRBV2 and TRBJ1-4; 7 bases are a match to TRBD1. J was trimmed by 5 bases and V by 10 bases; bases with no gene match: 13. The germline gives CDR1 SNHLY, CDR2 FYNNEI. This CDR3 spans 15 amino acids. CDR3 in amino acids: CATKGVGQQNEKLFF. In nucleotides, the CDR3 is TGTGCCACCAAGGGGGTGGGACAGCAAAATGAAAAACTGTTTTTT. The whole variable domain, filled in from reference TRBV2 and TRBJ1-4, reads EPEVTQTPSHQVTQMGQEVILRCVPISNHLYFYWYRQILGQKVEFLVSFYNNEISEKSEIFDDQFSVERPDGSNFTLKIRSTKLEDSAMYFCATKGVGQQNEKLFFGSGTQLSVL.

The CDR3 sequence: CAWSDGYQPQHF. The CDR3 DNA reads as TGTGCCTGGAGTGATGGCTATCAGCCCCAGCATTTT. The chain employs TRBV30 and TRBJ1-5; D remains unclear. From germline, CDR1 is GTSNPN and CDR2 SVGIG (reference sequence). The CDR3 loop spans 12 amino acids. Between the trimmed V and J ends, which lost 1 base and 5 bases, there was a span of 6 bases.